This T cell receptor beta chain was found in a study of shared clonotypes between healthy human individuals. Whole-study context: Each donor's CD4 naive and CD4 memory cells filled three plates apiece, CD8 naive two, and CD8 memory one. Findings of the study overall: When naive CD4 clonotypes were compared across four donors, approximately 5% were shared. In general, naive subsets displayed greater estimated richness than memory subsets did.

Germline-derived CDR1 and CDR2 are MDHEN and SYDVKM. This CDR3 region has 15 residues. Between the trimmed V and J ends, which lost 0 bases and 5 bases, there was a span of 10 bases. Sorted subsets were amplified in replicate PCRs using around 0.2 ug DNA, some 31,000 T cell genomes. Assay: immunoSEQ multiplex PCR; the TCRdb copy retains only in-frame clones and omits some. The sample consists of roughly 600,000 clones, about 98% of them appearing once. Only CD45RO-negative cells positively selected for CCR7 counted as naive CD8 cells, so terminally differentiated effector memory CD45RA+ cells were excluded. About this clone: Its antigen is still unknown.

The receptor was isolated from a young man in good health. This sequence joins TRBV28 and TRBJ2-2, with D possibly being TRBD1 or TRBD2 (6 bases each). Sequenced: naive CD8+ T cells sorted from blood. The CDR3 reads CASSLWTGGTGELFF. CDR3 nucleotide sequence: TGTGCCAGCAGTTTATGGACAGGAGGGACCGGGGAGCTGTTTTTT.